The present T cell receptor (beta chain) was sequenced within a study of blood T cell repertoires in COVID-19. Study context: Collection of acute and convalescent COVID-19 samples took place in the United States, Italy and Spain. From T cells, B-cell-depleted T cells, or PBMCs came the material, which was cDNA or gDNA.

The CDR3 is made up of 14 amino acids. Germline CDR1 and CDR2: KGHSH and LQKENI. Trimming took 2 bases from V and 7 from J; bases not matched to a gene: 8. Per the original methods: Reference gene primer amplification yielded estimated nucleated cell counts. The protocol was immunoSEQ multiplex PCR, while the TCRdb copy is restricted to in-frame clones and leaves out a portion. The V and J calls and clone size come from that table; D and trimming were worked out from the DNA. The repertoire has 250,000 or so clones, around 80% of them found once; the top ten carry 3.4%. Specimen: peripheral blood. This chain joins TRBV18 and TRBJ2-7, with TRBD2 matching over 7 bases. The source is a woman under 30 with acute or convalescent COVID-19. CDR3 region: CASSPFETSAEQYF. The CDR3, as DNA: TGTGCCAGCTCACCATTTGAAACTAGCGCGGAGCAGTACTTC.